This paragraph covers one TCR beta chain sequence. Its specificity is not known. The ends lost 5 bases at V and 7 bases at J; junction bases unmatched: 9. Germline V gives CDR1 MNHEY, CDR2 SMNVEV (reference sequence). The CDR3 extends over 15 amino acids. Stated time point: pre-sensitization, week 0. Sample treatment: therapeutic diphenylcyclopropenone sensitization with weekly scalp DPC. This record belongs to a study of human T cells and chemical hapten exposure. Study-wide context: Upper-back patch tests with 0.01% DPC were read at 6 days.

Findings of the study overall: Every donor had alopecia, and their immune response may therefore differ from healthy people's.

Using its own MiXCR run on the RACE reads, TCRdb lists one record per CDR3 protein. The repertoire has a few hundred thousand distinct CDR3 sequences, 5% to 6.5% of them found once; the top ten carry under 9.5%. Source: whole blood, taken in connection with sensitization to the hapten diphenylcyclopropenone (DPC). The chain uses TRBV27 and TRBJ1-5, with 9 bases fitting TRBD1. This TCR was sampled from a woman between 18 and 29 years old with alopecia areata. Some clones in this sample may be carry-over from other donors' samples. CDR3 sequence (DNA): TGTGCCAGCAGTACCGGGACAGGGTATGGCCAGCCCCAGCATTTT. Its translation: CASSTGTGYGQPQHF.